The rows below give T cell receptor beta chains drawn from one sample of a study of metastatic and nonmetastatic thyroid tumors. TCRdb recomputed clones from the PCR reads via MiXCR. This table has fewer than 15,000 clones, approximately 12% appearing once. Sequencing input: blood. These receptors all come from a female donor with papillary thyroid cancer or a benign thyroid nodule (not recorded which). Some clones in this sample may be carry-over from other donors' samples. CDR3s include the opening cysteine and the closing phenylalanine or tryptophan. The D gene is left open where the match is weak. Size is stated for part of the rows, as once, few or many counts, or as a class when the clone is expanded.

cdr3_nt,cdr3_aa,d_call,v_call,clone_size,j_call
TGTGCCAGCAGTTACTCGTGGGGAGAGACCCAGTACTTC,CASSYSWGETQYF,-,TRBV6-5,-,TRBJ2-5
TGTGCCAGCAGCTCCGGGACTAGCGGGAGTTGGGGTCAAGAGACCCAGTACTTC,CASSSGTSGSWGQETQYF,TRBD2,TRBV4-2,many,TRBJ2-5
TGTGCCAGCAGCCAAGGCGGGAGGTTTAGCTCCTACGAGCAGTACTTC,CASSQGGRFSSYEQYF,TRBD2,TRBV3-1,many,TRBJ2-7
TGTGCCAGCAGGGGGGACAGGGCATCATATCAGCCCCAGCATTTT,CASRGDRASYQPQHF,TRBD1,TRBV2,many,TRBJ1-5
TGTGCCAGCAGCGCGGGGGGCCGTGGGGCGGGGATTTTTCGCGACGAGCAGTACTTC,CASSAGGRGAGIFRDEQYF,-,TRBV9,many,TRBJ2-7
TGTGCCAGCAGTCCAAGGAGAGGTCGCAATCAGCCCCAGCATTTT,CASSPRRGRNQPQHF,-,TRBV27,many,TRBJ1-5
TGTGCCAGCAGTTCTACACGACACCCCTGGGAGGCCCAGCCCCAGCATTTT,CASSSTRHPWEAQPQHF,-,TRBV27,medium-sized,TRBJ1-5
TGTGCCAGCAGCTGGGGACCGGGGAACCCGAACGGCCATGAGCAGTTCTTC,CASSWGPGNPNGHEQFF,-,TRBV7-6,many,TRBJ2-1
TGTGCCAGCAGTCATACAGGGGACGGAAACACCATATATTTT,CASSHTGDGNTIYF,TRBD1,TRBV12-3/TRBV12-4,medium-sized,TRBJ1-3
TGTGCCAGCAGTTATTCGACGGCCTACGAGCAGTACTTC,CASSYSTAYEQYF,-,TRBV6-5,-,TRBJ2-7
TGTGCCACCAGTGGCAAGACAGGGGAGAATCAGCCCCAGCATTTT,CATSGKTGENQPQHF,TRBD1,TRBV24-1,many,TRBJ1-5
TGTGCCAGCAGCTTTCAGGAAGGCACTGAAGCTTTCTTT,CASSFQEGTEAFF,-,TRBV7-8,many,TRBJ1-1
TGTGCCAGCAGTTTTGGGCTAGCGGGCACCGGGGAGCTGTTTTTT,CASSFGLAGTGELFF,TRBD2,TRBV28,medium-sized,TRBJ2-2
TGTGCCAGCAGCTCCTTAGCGGGACAAGAGACCCAGTACTTC,CASSSLAGQETQYF,TRBD2,TRBV7-9,many,TRBJ2-5
TGTGCCAGCAGCGCCCTCCCGGGGGCTGGCGGGGAGCTGTTTTTT,CASSALPGAGGELFF,-,TRBV9,-,TRBJ2-2
TGTGCCAGCAGCCTATCCCCCGACCTCAATGAGCAGTTCTTC,CASSLSPDLNEQFF,-,TRBV7-8,many,TRBJ2-1